Described below is a single T cell receptor (beta chain) sequence and its context. The CDR3 covers 14 residues. The junction had 5 bases not matched to a gene; V was cut back by 7 bases and J by 4 bases. CDR1 SGHRS and CDR2 YFSETQ come from the germline V gene. These data come from a study of cytomegalovirus exposure and HLA in healthy donors. Overall study: Early released data comprised around 80 million unique TCRs from HLA-typed donors.

A multiplex PCR was run with 60 Vbeta primers and 13 Jbeta primers. Methods used by the authors: A follow-up analysis tallied 70 million to 80 million unique TCR beta chains, some 11 million shared. Using immunoSEQ multiplex PCR, the repertoire was profiled, and TCRdb retains in-frame clones only, with some absent. The V and J calls and clone size are taken from that table; D and trimming were inferred from the DNA. The sample has over 100,000 clones, about three quarters seen once; the top ten hold approximately 3.5%. Healthy individuals who donated bone marrow served as the donors. The receptor's source is a woman aged 25 to 45 in good health and CMV-seropositive. The V call is TRBV5-1, the J call TRBJ2-3; TRBD1 agrees at 11 bases. Input material: PBMCs. For the CDR3, the DNA is TGCGCCAGCTTCCGGGACAGGGGGTCAGATACGCAGTATTTT. Amino acid sequence: CASFRDRGSDTQYF.